The present entry profiles one T cell receptor beta chain with its context. What antigen it recognizes has not been identified. Per-nucleotide qualities are absent, and no much larger clonotype sits a single base away. The CDR3 numbers 15 residues from cysteine through phenylalanine. Only the CDR3 part of the read is kept: 45 bases, read in frame from the first base. Taken from the germline V gene, the CDR1 and CDR2 loops are SGHAT and FQNNGV. Trimming removed 2 bases from V and 0 bases from J, leaving 7 bases between the germline ends. The library was made by 5' RACE. TCRdb lists the instrument as Illumina HiSeq 2500. A second about 7 to 11 cycle PCR used a sample-barcoded 5' primer and a J-beta primer mix. A unique molecular identifier was introduced onto each TCR beta cDNA molecule by a template-switch 5' adaptor carrying 12 random nucleotides. Each sample yielded at least 3 million CDR3-containing paired-end reads. First-strand cDNA was synthesized from all RNA with the Mint cDNA synthesis kit, primed by a TRBC-specific oligonucleotide. Following uracil-DNA glycosylase treatment, a first 18-cycle PCR with universal primers M1SS and BC2_uni_R was performed on all cDNA. The source study handled its data this way. For normalization, 1 million high-quality reads were randomly selected from each sample, with every read carrying a distinct molecular identifier. Instead of being binned into consensus sequences, reads that shared molecular identifiers were thrown out. MiTCR, with a Q25 quality threshold and the strictest error-elimination algorithm, was used for CDR3 identification, clonotype clustering and error correction. A nonparametric unseen species model using Euler transformation provided a lower-bound estimate of total TCR beta diversity. TCRdb passed the public sequencing reads through fastp at Q25 and MiXCR, retaining productive beta sequences. Each entry is one CDR3 protein sequence, shown with its most common DNA and genes. These V and J calls derive from TCRdb rather than the authors' analysis. The table for this sample lists 650,000 to 800,000 distinct CDR3 sequences; approximately 44% of them were counted only once. The top ten hold about 21% of the sample.

This entry belongs to a study of blood T cells in healthy people across ages (dated by TCRdb to between 2014 and 2017). Turning to the overall study: In model experiments, roughly one uniquely barcoded TCR beta cDNA molecule per two T cells was captured by template switching. For two donors (one aged 18 to 30 and one aged 80 or older), the study analyzed two additional independent replicas of 1 million unique cDNA reads from the same blood draw. Donors of different ages were randomly distributed across sequencing lanes to avoid experimental bias. To track age-related changes in TCR beta repertoire diversity, the study relied on deep sequencing normalized with unique cDNA molecular identifiers. Donors were grouped into four age groups: young (average approximately 15 years), middle-aged (39), aged (around 62) and long-lived (less than 85).

Study-wide findings and limitations: Donor CMV infection status was unknown, potentially confounding age-related changes in expanded clonotypes. A strong correlation was found between observed TCR beta diversity and the percentage of naive T cells measured by flow cytometry. Observed TCR beta diversity per million T cells fell roughly linearly with age, and a significant reduction was already apparent by age around 40. Compared with the aged group, the long-lived group had more naive CD4+ T cells, fewer expanded clones and increased TCR diversity, suggesting age selection. Estimates of total diversity from one million sequenced T cells were regarded as lower bounds and underestimates. Bulk unsorted PBMC profiling prevented conclusive comparison of naive and antigen-experienced compartments.

The roughly 38 donors, aged about 6 to 95 years, were systemically healthy Caucasian individuals from Russia. About 10 milliliters of peripheral blood were collected from each donor into EDTA-treated Vacutainer tubes. Ficoll-Paque density-gradient centrifugation was used to isolate PBMCs, with at least 7 million per sample. Trizol reagent was used to extract total RNA from PBMCs, with at least 5.5 micrograms per sample. For every donor, flow cytometry on a PBMC aliquot measured the percentage of naive CD45RAhigh/CD27high T cells. The sequencing input was blood. The receptor chain draws on TRBV11-2 and TRBJ1-4, with no D gene named confidently. The source of this sequence is a man aged 60 to 69 in good health. The CDR3 protein is CASSLLTATNEKLFF. The DNA is as follows: TGTGCCAGCAGCTTACTTACCGCAACTAATGAAAAACTGTTTTTT. Outside the CDR3, residues come from the reference TRBV11-2 and TRBJ1-4 proteins, so the full variable domain is: EAGVAQSPRYKIIEKRQSVAFWCNPISGHATLYWYQQILGQGPKLLIQFQNNGVVDDSQLPKDRFSAERLKGVDSTLKIQPAKLEDSAVYLCASSLLTATNEKLFFGSGTQLSVL.